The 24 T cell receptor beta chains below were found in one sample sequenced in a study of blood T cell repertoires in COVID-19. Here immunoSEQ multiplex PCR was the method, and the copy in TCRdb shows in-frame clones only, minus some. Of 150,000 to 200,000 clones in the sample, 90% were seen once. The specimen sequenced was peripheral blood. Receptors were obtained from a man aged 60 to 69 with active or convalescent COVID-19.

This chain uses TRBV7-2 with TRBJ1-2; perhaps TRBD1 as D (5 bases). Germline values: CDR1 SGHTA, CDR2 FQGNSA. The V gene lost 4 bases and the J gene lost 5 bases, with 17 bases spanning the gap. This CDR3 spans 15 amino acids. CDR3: CASSSGDGRVYGYTF. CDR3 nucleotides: TGTGCCAGCAGCTCGGGGGACGGGCGGGTATATGGCTACACCTTC.

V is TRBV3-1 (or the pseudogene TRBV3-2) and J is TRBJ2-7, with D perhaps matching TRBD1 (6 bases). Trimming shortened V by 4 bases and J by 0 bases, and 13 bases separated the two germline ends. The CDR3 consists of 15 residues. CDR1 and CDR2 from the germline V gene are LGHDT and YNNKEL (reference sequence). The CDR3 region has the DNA TGTGCCAGCAGCCGGTCTACAGGGAGCTCCTACGAGCAGTACTTC. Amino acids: CASSRSTGSSYEQYF.

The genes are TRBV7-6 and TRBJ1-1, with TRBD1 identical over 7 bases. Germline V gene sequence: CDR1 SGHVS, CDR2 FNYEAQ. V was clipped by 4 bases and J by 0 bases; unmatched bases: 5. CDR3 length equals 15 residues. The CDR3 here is CASSSTTGVNTEAFF. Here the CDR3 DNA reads TGTGCCAGCAGCTCGACTACAGGGGTGAACACTGAAGCTTTCTTT.

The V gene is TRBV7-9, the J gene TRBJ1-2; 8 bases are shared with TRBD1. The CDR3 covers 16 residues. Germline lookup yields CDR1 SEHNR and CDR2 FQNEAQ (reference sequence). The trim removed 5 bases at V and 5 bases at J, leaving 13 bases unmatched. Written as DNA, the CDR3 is TGTGCCAGCAGCCTAGGACAGGGAAGGGGGGAGTATGGCTACACCTTC. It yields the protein CASSLGQGRGEYGYTF.

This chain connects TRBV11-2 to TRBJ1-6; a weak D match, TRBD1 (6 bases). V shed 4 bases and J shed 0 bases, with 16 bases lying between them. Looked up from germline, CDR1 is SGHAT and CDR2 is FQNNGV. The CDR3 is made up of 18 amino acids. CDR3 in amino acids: CASSSKPTGSSYNSPLHF. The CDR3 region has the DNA TGTGCCAGCAGCTCAAAACCGACAGGCAGCTCCTATAATTCACCCCTCCACTTT.

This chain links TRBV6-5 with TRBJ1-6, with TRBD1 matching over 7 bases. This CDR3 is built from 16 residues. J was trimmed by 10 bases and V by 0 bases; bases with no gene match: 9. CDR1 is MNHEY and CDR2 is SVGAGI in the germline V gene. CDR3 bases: TGTGCCAGCAGTTACTCGTTAAGGGGGCGCGGGTCACCCCTCCACTTT. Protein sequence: CASSYSLRGRGSPLHF.

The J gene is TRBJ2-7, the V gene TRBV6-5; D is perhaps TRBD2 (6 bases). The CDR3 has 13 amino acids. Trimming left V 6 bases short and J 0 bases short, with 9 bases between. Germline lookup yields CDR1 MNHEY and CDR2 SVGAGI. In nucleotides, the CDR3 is TGTGCCAGCAGGGTGGGGGGCTCCTACGAGCAGTACTTC. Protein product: CASRVGGSYEQYF.

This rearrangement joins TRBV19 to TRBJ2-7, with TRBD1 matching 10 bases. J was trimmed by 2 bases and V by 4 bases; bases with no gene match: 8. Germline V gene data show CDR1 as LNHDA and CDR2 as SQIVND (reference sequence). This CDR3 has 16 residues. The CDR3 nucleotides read TGTGCCAGTAGTAGGGCTACTGGACAGGGGGCCTACGAGCAGTACTTC. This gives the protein CASSRATGQGAYEQYF. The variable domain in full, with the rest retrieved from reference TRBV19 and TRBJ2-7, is DGGITQSPKYLFRKEGQNVTLSCEQNLNHDAMYWYRQDPGQGLRLIYYSQIVNDFQKGDIAEGYSVSREKKESFPLTVTSAQKNPTAFYLCASSRATGQGAYEQYFGPGTRLTVT.

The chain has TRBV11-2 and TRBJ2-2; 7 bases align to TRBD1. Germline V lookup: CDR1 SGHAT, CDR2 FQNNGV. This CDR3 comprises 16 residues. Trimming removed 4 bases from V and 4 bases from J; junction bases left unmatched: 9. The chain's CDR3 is CASSSRVDRATGELFF. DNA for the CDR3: TGTGCCAGCAGCTCCCGTGTCGACAGGGCCACCGGGGAGCTGTTTTTT. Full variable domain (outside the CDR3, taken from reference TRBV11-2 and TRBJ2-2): EAGVAQSPRYKIIEKRQSVAFWCNPISGHATLYWYQQILGQGPKLLIQFQNNGVVDDSQLPKDRFSAERLKGVDSTLKIQPAKLEDSAVYLCASSSRVDRATGELFFGEGSRLTVL.

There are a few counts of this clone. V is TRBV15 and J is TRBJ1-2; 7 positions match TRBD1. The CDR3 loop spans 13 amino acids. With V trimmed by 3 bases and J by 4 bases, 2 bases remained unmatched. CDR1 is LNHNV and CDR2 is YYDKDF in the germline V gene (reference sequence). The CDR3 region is CATSRDRTYGYTF. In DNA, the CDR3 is TGTGCCACCAGCAGGGACAGGACCTATGGCTACACCTTC.

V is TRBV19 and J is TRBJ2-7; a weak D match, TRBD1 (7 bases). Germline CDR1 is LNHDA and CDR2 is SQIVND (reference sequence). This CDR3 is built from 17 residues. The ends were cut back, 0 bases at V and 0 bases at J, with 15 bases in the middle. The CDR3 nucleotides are TGTGCCAGTAGTATAGATGGAGGGGGCGGCAGCTCCTACGAGCAGTACTTC. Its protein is CASSIDGGGGSSYEQYF.

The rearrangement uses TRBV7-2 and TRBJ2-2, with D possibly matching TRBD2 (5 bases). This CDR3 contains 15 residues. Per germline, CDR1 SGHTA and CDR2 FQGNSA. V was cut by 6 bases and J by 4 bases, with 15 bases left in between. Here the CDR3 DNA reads TGTGCCAGCAGAAAAGAGGGATCGGGCACCGGGGAGCTGTTTTTT. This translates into CASRKEGSGTGELFF.

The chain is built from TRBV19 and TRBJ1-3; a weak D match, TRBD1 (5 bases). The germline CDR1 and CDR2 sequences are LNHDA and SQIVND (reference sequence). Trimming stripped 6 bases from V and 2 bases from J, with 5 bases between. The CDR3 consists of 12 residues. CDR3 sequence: CASRGAGNTIYF. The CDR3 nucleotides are TGTGCCAGTAGAGGGGCTGGAAACACCATATATTTT.

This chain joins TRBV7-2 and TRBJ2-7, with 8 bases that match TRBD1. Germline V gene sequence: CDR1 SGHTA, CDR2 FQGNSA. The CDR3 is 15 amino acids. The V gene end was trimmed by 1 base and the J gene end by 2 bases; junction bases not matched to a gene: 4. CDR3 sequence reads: CASSLGTGPTYEQYF. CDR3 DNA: TGTGCCAGCAGCTTAGGGACAGGGCCAACCTACGAGCAGTACTTC.

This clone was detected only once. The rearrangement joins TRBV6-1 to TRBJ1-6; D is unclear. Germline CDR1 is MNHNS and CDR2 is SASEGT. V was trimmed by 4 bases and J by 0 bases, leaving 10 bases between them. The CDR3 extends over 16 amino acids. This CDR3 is CASSVTGSSYNSPLHF. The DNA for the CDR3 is TGTGCCAGCAGTGTGACGGGGAGCTCCTATAATTCACCCCTCCACTTT.

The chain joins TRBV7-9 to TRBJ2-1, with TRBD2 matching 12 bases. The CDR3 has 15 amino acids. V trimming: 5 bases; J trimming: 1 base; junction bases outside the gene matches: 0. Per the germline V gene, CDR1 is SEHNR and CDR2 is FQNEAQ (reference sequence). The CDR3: CASSGTSGSYNEQFF. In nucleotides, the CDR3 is TGTGCCAGCAGCGGGACTAGCGGGTCCTACAATGAGCAGTTCTTC.

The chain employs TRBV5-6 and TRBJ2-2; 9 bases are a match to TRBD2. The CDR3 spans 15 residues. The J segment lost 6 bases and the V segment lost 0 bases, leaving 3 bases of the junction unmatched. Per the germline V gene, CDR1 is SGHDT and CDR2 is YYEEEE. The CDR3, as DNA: TGTGCCAGCAGCTTGGGCAGCGGGAGGTCCGGGGAGCTGTTTTTT. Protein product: CASSLGSGRSGELFF.

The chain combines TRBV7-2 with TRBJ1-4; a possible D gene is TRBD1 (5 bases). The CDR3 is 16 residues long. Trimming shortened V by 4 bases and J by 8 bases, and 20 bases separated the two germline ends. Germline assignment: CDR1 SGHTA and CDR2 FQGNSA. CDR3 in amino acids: CASSSRGVSGGEKLFF. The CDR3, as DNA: TGTGCCAGCAGCTCTCGAGGGGTTTCGGGAGGGGAAAAACTGTTTTTT.

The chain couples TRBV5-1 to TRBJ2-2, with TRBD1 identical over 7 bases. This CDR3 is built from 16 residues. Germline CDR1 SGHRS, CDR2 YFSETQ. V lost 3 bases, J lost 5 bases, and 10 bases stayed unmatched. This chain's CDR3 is CASSSNRGPSTGELFF. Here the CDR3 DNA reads TGCGCCAGCAGCTCCAACAGGGGCCCGAGTACCGGGGAGCTGTTTTTT.

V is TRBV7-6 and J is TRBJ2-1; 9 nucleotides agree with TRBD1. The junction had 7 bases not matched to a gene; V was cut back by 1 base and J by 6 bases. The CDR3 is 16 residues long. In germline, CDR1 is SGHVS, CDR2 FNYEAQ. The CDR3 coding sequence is TGTGCCAGCAGCTTAGATTGGACAGGGGCCCCCAATGAGCAGTTCTTC. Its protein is CASSLDWTGAPNEQFF.

The CDR3 here is CASSIQGITEAFF. The CDR3 nucleotides read TGTGCCAGTAGTATTCAGGGAATCACTGAAGCTTTCTTT. V and J are TRBV19 and TRBJ1-1, with a weak D call TRBD1 (5 bases). The CDR3 covers 13 residues. V gave up 3 bases and J gave up 4 bases, with 9 bases separating them. CDR1 and CDR2 (germline): LNHDA, SQIVND (reference sequence).

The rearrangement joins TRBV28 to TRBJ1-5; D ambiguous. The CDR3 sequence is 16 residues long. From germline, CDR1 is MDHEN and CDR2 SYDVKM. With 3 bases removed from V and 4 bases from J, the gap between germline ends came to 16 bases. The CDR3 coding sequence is TGTGCCAGCAGTTTGATGAGGGTCCTACTGAATCAGCCCCAGCATTTT. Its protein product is CASSLMRVLLNQPQHF.

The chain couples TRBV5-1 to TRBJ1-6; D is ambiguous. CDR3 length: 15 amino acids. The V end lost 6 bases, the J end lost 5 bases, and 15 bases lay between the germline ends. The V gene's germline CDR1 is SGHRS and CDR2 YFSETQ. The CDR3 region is CASTTSGRNNSPLHF. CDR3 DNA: TGCGCCAGCACCACCTCCGGGAGAAATAATTCACCCCTCCACTTT.

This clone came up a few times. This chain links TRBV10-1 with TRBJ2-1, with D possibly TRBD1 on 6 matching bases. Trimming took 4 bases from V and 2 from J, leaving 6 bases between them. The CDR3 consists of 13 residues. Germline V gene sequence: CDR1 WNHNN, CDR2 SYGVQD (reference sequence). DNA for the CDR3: TGCGCCAGCAGTGGGGACACCTACAATGAGCAGTTCTTC. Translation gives CASSGDTYNEQFF.